The T cell receptor (beta chain) described here comes from a study of Ad26.COV2.S vaccination and SARS-CoV-2 variants. Looking at the study overall: Within the COV1001 Ad26.COV2.S trial arm, the donor was enrolled. Once or twice, 56 days apart, Ad26.COV2.S was delivered intramuscularly.

Study-wide findings and caveats: The placebo group had lower spike-specific TCR breadth than the vaccine recipients did.

Indicated treatment: 15 to 20 received Ad26.COV2.S at low or high dose, single or two shots; several received placebo; per-sample allocation not given. On day 63 after the first injection, vaccine and placebo recipients gave samples. An adult donor aged 18-55 years was enrolled in Boston. V gave up 0 bases and J gave up 3 bases, with 5 bases separating them. The CDR3 is 13 amino acids. Germline V gives CDR1 KGHSH, CDR2 LQKENI. Here immunoSEQ multiplex PCR was the method, and the copy in TCRdb shows in-frame clones only, minus some. The sample shows 430,000 or so clones, roughly nine tenths of them seen only once. Worth noting for this clone: Its antigen is unidentified. Other DNA sequences in the same sample also yield this CDR3.

The receptor comes from a person between 18 and 65 years old who received the Ad26.COV2.S COVID-19 vaccine or a placebo. The chain links TRBV18 to TRBJ1-2; unclear D gene. Sequences were derived from peripheral blood, sampled in a trial of Ad26.COV2.S vaccine versus placebo. For the CDR3, the DNA is TGTGCCAGCTCACCACCTGGGGACTATGGCTACACCTTC. Protein sequence: CASSPPGDYGYTF.